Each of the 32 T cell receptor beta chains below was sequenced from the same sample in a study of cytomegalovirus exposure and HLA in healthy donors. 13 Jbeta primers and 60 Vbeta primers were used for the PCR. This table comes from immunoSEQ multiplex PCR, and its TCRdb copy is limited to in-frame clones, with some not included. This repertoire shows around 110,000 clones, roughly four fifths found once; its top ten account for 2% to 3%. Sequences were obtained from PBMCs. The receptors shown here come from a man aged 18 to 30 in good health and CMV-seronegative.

The CDR3 DNA is TGCGCCAGCAGCCAAGAGGGGAGGAAGGCTGGAAACACCATATATTTT. Translating gives CASSQEGRKAGNTIYF. This chain links TRBV4-3 with TRBJ1-3, with D hard to call. The CDR3 extends over 16 amino acids. V was shortened by 0 bases and J by 2 bases, with 11 bases between the two germline ends. CDR1 and CDR2 (germline): LGHNA, YSLEER.

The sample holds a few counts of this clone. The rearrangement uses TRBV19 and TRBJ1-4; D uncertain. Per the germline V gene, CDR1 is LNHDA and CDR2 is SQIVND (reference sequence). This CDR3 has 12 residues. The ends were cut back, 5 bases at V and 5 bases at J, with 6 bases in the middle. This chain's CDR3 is CASSRGNEKLFF. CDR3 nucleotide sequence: TGTGCCAGTAGTCGAGGAAATGAAAAACTGTTTTTT.

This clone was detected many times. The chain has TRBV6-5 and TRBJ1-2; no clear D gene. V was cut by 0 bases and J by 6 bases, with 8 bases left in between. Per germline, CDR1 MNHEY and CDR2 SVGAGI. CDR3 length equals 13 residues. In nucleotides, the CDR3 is TGTGCCAGCAGTTACTCGAGCGAGAATGGCTACACCTTC. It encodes CASSYSSENGYTF.

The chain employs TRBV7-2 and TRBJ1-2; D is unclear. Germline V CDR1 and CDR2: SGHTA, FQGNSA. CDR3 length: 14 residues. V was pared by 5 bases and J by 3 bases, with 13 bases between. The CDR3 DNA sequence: TGTGCCAGCAGCGGAGAGGTGCTTTACTATGGCTACACCTTC. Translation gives CASSGEVLYYGYTF.

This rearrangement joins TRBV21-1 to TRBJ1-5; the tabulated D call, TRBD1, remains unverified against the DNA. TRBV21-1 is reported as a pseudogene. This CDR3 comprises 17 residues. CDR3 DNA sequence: TGTGCCAGCAGCAAAGTGGGGACAGGAGGGGCGGATCAGCCCCAGCATTTT. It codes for CASSKVGTGGADQPQHF.

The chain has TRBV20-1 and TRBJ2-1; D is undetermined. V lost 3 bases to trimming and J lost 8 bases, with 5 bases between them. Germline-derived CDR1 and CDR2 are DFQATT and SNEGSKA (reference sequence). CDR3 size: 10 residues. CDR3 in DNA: TGCAGTGCTAGCCTCGATGAGCAGTTCTTC. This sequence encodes CSASLDEQFF.

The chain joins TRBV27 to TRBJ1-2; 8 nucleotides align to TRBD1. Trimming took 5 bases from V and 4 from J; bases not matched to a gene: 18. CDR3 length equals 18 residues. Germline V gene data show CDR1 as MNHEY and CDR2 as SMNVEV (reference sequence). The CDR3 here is CASSPPRDRSYRGYGYTF. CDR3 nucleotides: TGTGCCAGCAGTCCCCCCCGGGACAGGTCATACAGGGGCTATGGCTACACCTTC.

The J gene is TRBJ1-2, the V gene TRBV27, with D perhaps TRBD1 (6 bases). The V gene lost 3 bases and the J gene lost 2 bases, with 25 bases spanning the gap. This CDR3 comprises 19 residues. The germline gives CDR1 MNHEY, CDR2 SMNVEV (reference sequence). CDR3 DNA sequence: TGTGCCAGCAGTTTGACGAACAGGGTCTCGGTGGAGGCAAACTATGGCTACACCTTC. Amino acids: CASSLTNRVSVEANYGYTF.

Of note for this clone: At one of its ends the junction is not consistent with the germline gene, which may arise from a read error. DNA of the CDR3: TGTGCCAGCAGCTCTGACAGGCAAGGGACCCAGTACTTC. Translation gives CASSSDRQGTQYF. J is TRBJ2-5 and V is TRBV7-8; tentatively, D is TRBD1 (6 bases). The CDR3 spans 13 residues. The V gene's germline CDR1 is SGHVS and CDR2 FQNEAQ.

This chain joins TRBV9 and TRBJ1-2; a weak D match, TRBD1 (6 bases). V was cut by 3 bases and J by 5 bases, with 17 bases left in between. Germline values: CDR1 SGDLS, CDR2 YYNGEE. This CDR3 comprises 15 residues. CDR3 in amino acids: CASSDNRVVEYGYTF. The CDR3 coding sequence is TGTGCCAGCAGCGATAACAGGGTGGTAGAGTATGGCTACACCTTC.

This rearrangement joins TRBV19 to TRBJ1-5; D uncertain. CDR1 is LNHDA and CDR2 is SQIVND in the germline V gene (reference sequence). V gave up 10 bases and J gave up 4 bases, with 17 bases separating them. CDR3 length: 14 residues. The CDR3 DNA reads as TGTGCCACGGCGGGGTCAGTCCCTAATCAGCCCCAGCATTTT. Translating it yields CATAGSVPNQPQHF.

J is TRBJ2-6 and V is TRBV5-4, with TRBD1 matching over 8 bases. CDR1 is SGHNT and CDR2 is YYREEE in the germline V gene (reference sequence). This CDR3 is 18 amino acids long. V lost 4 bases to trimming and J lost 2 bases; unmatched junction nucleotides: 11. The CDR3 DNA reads TGTGCCAGCAGCGACGGGCGACAGGGGTTCCCTGGGGCCAACGTCCTGACTTTC. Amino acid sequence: CASSDGRQGFPGANVLTF. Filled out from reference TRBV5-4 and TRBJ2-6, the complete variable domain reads ETGVTQSPTHLIKTRGQQVTLRCSSQSGHNTVSWYQQALGQGPQFIFQYYREEENGRGNFPPRFSGLQFPNYSSELNVNALELDDSALYLCASSDGRQGFPGANVLTFGAGSRLTVL.

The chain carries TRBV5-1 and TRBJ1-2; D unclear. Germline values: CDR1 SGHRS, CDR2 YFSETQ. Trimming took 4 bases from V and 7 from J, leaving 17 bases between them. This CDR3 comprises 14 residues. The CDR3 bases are TGCGCCAGCAGCACGAGAGGGCAGGCAAGTGGCTACACCTTC. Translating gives CASSTRGQASGYTF.

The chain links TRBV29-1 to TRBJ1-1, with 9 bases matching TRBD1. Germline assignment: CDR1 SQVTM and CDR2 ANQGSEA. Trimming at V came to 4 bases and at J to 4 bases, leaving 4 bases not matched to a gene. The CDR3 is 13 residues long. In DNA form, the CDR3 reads TGCAGCGTTGTAGGGACAGGGTTCACTGAAGCTTTCTTT. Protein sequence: CSVVGTGFTEAFF.

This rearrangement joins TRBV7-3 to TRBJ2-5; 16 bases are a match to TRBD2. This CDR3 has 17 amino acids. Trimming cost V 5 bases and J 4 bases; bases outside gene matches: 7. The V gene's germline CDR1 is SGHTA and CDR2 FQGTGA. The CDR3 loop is CASSQGTSGGASETQYF. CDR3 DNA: TGTGCCAGCAGCCAAGGGACTAGCGGGGGGGCCTCAGAGACCCAGTACTTC.

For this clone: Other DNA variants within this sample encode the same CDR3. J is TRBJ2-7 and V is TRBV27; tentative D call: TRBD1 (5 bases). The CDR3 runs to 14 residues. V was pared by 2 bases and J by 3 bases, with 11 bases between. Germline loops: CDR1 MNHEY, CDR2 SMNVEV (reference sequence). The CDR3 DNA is TGTGCCAGCAGTTTAAAGGGCAGGGACTACGAGCAGTACTTC. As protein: CASSLKGRDYEQYF.

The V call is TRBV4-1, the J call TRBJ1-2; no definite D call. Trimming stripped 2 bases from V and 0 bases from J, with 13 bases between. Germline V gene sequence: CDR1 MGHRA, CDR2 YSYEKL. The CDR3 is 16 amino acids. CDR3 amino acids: CASSQSPGRANYGYTF. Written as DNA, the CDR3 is TGCGCCAGCAGCCAAAGCCCAGGTCGAGCTAACTATGGCTACACCTTC.

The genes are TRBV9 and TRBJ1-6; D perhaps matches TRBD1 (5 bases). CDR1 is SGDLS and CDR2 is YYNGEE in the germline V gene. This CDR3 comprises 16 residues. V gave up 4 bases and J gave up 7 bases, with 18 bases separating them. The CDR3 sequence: CASSPTGTGRNSPLHF. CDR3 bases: TGTGCCAGCAGCCCCACGGGGACCGGGAGGAATTCACCCCTCCACTTT. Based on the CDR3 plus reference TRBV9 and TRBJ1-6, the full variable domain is DSGVTQTPKHLITATGQRVTLRCSPRSGDLSVYWYQQSLDQGLQFLIQYYNGEERAKGNILERFSAQQFPDLHSELNLSSLELGDSALYFCASSPTGTGRNSPLHFGNGTRLTVT.

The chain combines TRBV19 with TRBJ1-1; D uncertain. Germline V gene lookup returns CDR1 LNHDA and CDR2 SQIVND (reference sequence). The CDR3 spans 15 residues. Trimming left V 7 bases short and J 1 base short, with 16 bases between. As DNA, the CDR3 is TGTGCCAGTACCCTGGGCGGGGAAGGGAACACTGAAGCTTTCTTT. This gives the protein CASTLGGEGNTEAFF.

CDR3 protein: CASSVQGLDQPQHF. CDR3 in DNA: TGTGCCAGCAGTGTACAGGGGTTGGATCAGCCCCAGCATTTT. This chain uses TRBV6-1 with TRBJ1-5, with 7 bases matching TRBD1. The CDR3 is 14 residues long. The J segment lost 5 bases and the V segment lost 4 bases, leaving 5 bases of the junction unmatched. The germline V gene encodes CDR1 MNHNS and CDR2 SASEGT.

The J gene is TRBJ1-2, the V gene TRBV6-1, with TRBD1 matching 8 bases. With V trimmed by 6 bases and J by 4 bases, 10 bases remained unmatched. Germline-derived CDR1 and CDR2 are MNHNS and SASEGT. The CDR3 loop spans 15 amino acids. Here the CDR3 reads CASRGAGQAIYGYTF. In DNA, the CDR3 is TGTGCCAGCAGAGGCGCGGGACAGGCTATCTATGGCTACACCTTC.

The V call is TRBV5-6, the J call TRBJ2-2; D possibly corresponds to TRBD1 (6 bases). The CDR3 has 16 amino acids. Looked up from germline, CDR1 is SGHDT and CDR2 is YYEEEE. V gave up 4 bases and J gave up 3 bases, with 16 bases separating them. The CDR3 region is CASSPTQGWDTGELFF. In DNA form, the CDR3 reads TGTGCCAGCAGCCCGACACAGGGATGGGACACCGGGGAGCTGTTTTTT. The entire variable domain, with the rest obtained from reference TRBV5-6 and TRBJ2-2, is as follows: DAGVTQSPTHLIKTRGQQVTLRCSPKSGHDTVSWYQQALGQGPQFIFQYYEEEERQRGNFPDRFSGHQFPNYSSELNVNALLLGDSALYLCASSPTQGWDTGELFFGEGSRLTVL.

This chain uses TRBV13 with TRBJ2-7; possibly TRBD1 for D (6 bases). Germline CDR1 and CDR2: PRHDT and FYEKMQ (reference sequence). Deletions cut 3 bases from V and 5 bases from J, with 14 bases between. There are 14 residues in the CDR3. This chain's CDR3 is CASSFRPGDHEQYF. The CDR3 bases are TGTGCCAGCAGCTTTCGTCCAGGGGACCACGAGCAGTACTTC.

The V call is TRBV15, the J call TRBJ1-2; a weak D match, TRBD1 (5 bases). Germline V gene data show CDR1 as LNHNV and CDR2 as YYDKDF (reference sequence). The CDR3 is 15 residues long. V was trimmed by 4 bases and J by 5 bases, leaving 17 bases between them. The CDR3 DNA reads TGTGCCACCAGCACCCCGCGGGGGATCATATATGGCTACACCTTC. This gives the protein CATSTPRGIIYGYTF.

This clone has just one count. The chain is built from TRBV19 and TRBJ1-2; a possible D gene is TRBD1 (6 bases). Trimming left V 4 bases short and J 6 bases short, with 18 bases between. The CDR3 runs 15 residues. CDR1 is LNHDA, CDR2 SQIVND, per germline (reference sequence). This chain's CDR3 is CASSTSLTGFDGYTF. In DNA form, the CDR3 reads TGTGCCAGTAGTACGTCCCTAACAGGGTTCGATGGCTACACCTTC.

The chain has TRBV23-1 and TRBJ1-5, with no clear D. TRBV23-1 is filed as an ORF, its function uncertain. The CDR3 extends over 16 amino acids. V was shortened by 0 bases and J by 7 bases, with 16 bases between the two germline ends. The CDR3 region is CASSQSRGGVEQPQHF. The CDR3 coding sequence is TGCGCCAGCAGTCAATCACGCGGCGGCGTTGAACAGCCCCAGCATTTT.

CDR3 residues: CASSMVASSYEQYF. The CDR3 nucleotides are TGTGCCAGTAGTATGGTAGCGTCTTCCTACGAGCAGTACTTC. The chain links TRBV19 to TRBJ2-7; TRBD2 might be the D (5 bases). The V gene lost 3 bases and the J gene lost 1 base, with 10 bases spanning the gap. Germline assignment: CDR1 LNHDA and CDR2 SQIVND (reference sequence). The CDR3 contains 14 residues.

CDR3 amino acids: CASSRQTPTYNEQFF. The CDR3 DNA reads TGTGCCAGCTCCCGACAAACTCCCACCTACAATGAGCAGTTCTTC. The genes are TRBV28 and TRBJ2-1; D is unresolved. The CDR3 is 15 residues long. V shed 8 bases and J shed 2 bases, with 16 bases lying between them. Per germline, CDR1 MDHEN and CDR2 SYDVKM.

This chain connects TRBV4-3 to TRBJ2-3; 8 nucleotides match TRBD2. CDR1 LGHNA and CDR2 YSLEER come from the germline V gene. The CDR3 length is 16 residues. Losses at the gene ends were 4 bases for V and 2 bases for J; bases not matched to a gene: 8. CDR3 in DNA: TGCGCCAGCAGCCCCCGTGTAGCGGGGAACACAGATACGCAGTATTTT. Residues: CASSPRVAGNTDTQYF.

CDR3 nucleotides: TGTGCCACCCCGGACAGTGGATTGGGTGAGCAGTTCTTC. Translation gives CATPDSGLGEQFF. The V call is TRBV2, the J call TRBJ2-1; a possible D gene is TRBD1 (6 bases). The V gene's germline CDR1 is SNHLY and CDR2 FYNNEI. CDR3 length equals 13 residues. The ends were cut back, 10 bases at V and 9 bases at J, with 19 bases in the middle.

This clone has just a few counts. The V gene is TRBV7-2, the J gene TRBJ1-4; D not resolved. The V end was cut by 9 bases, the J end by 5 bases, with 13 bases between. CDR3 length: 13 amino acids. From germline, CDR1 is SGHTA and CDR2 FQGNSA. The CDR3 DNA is TGTGCCAGTCAAAGGCAGGCCAATGAAAAACTGTTTTTT. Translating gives CASQRQANEKLFF.

The CDR3 DNA sequence: TGTGCCAGCTCACGGACAGGGAACTATGGCTACACCTTC. It encodes CASSRTGNYGYTF. This chain joins TRBV18 and TRBJ1-2; 8 bases fit TRBD1. Trimming removed 4 bases from V and 2 bases from J; junction bases left unmatched: 0. This CDR3 is built from 13 residues. CDR1 KGHSH and CDR2 LQKENI come from the germline V gene.